This is a list of T cell receptor beta chains from one sample in a study of blood T cell repertoires in COVID-19. Generated by immunoSEQ multiplex PCR, the TCRdb table keeps only in-frame clones and is missing some. This sample has some 270,000 clones, with roughly 84% found just once. The sequenced sample was peripheral blood. These receptor sequences come from a woman aged 40 to 55 who had recovered from COVID-19. Both conserved end residues are part of each CDR3. The D gene is left open where the match is weak. Part of the rows lack a size; the others show once, few, many or a class for expanded clones.

cdr3_length	j_call	clone_size	d_call	v_call	cdr3_aa	cdr3_nt
12	TRBJ2-4	NA	NA	TRBV2	CASSEDRVFQYF	TGTGCCAGCAGTGAAGACAGAGTCTTTCAGTACTTC
15	TRBJ2-3	NA	TRBD1	TRBV9	CASSVEGQGLNTQYF	TGTGCCAGCAGCGTAGAGGGACAGGGGTTAAATACGCAGTATTTT
17	TRBJ2-1	NA	NA	TRBV4-1	CASSRRAGGYEYNEQFF	TGCGCCAGCAGCCGCCGGGCTGGAGGGTACGAGTACAATGAGCAGTTCTTC
13	TRBJ2-7	few	NA	TRBV28	CASSSNVRSEQYF	TGTGCCAGCAGTTCGAATGTGAGGTCCGAGCAGTACTTC
13	TRBJ1-2	NA	TRBD1	TRBV3-1/TRBV3-2	CASSLGQHYGYTF	TGTGCCAGCAGCCTGGGACAGCATTATGGCTACACCTTC
15	TRBJ2-1	NA	NA	TRBV6-2/TRBV6-3	CASSYSATVHNEQFF	TGTGCCAGCAGTTACTCGGCGACAGTCCACAATGAGCAGTTCTTC
15	TRBJ1-3	once	NA	TRBV9	CASSVAGDNGNTIYF	TGTGCCAGCAGCGTAGCAGGGGACAATGGAAACACCATATATTTT
11	TRBJ2-1	NA	NA	TRBV29-1	CSVRSGKGQFF	TGCAGCGTTCGTTCAGGGAAGGGGCAGTTCTTC
15	TRBJ2-1	NA	TRBD2	TRBV5-4	CASSASGGQYNEQFF	TGTGCCAGCAGCGCTAGCGGGGGGCAGTACAATGAGCAGTTCTTC
15	TRBJ2-7	NA	TRBD1	TRBV5-4	CASSSALGGAGEQYF	TGTGCCAGCAGCTCAGCGTTAGGGGGCGCGGGCGAGCAGTACTTC
14	TRBJ2-1	NA	TRBD2	TRBV7-9	CASRPSGGDNEQFF	TGTGCCAGCAGGCCTAGCGGGGGGGACAATGAGCAGTTCTTC
14	TRBJ2-3	NA	NA	TRBV28	CASSPATSTDTQYF	TGTGCCAGCAGCCCTGCTACGAGCACAGATACGCAGTATTTT
14	TRBJ2-2	NA	TRBD1	TRBV29-1	CSVWTGATTGELFF	TGCAGCGTTTGGACAGGGGCGACCACCGGGGAGCTGTTTTTT
13	TRBJ2-2	many	TRBD2	TRBV7-8	CASTGRVSGELFF	TGTGCCAGTACCGGGAGGGTCTCCGGGGAGCTGTTTTTT
15	TRBJ1-1	NA	TRBD1	TRBV4-2	CASSQDRQGAIEAFF	TGTGCCAGCAGCCAAGATCGTCAGGGGGCCATTGAAGCTTTCTTT
16	TRBJ1-4	NA	TRBD1	TRBV15	CATSRVTTGLQGKLFF	TGTGCCACCAGCAGAGTGACGACAGGGCTTCAAGGAAAACTGTTTTTT
16	TRBJ1-4	NA	NA	TRBV23-1	CASEVAPGHNNEKLFF	TGCGCCAGCGAGGTCGCACCGGGACACAATAATGAAAAACTGTTTTTT
12	TRBJ2-7	NA	NA	TRBV18	CASSRILYEQYF	TGTGCCAGCTCACGAATACTCTACGAGCAGTACTTC
13	TRBJ1-5	NA	NA	TRBV5-5	CASSPDMDQPQHF	TGTGCCAGCAGCCCGGACATGGATCAGCCCCAGCATTTT
19	TRBJ1-5	NA	NA	TRBV19	CASSTREAPQGSSNQPQHF	TGTGCCAGTAGTACCCGGGAGGCCCCCCAGGGATCCAGCAATCAGCCCCAGCATTTT
15	TRBJ2-1	NA	TRBD2	TRBV5-4	CASSTRLAGEGVQFF	TGTGCCAGCAGCACCCGACTAGCGGGGGAAGGGGTGCAGTTCTTC
14	TRBJ2-1	many	NA	TRBV5-1	CASSLGSEIFEQFF	TGCGCCAGCAGCCTGGGATCAGAAATTTTTGAGCAGTTCTTC
15	TRBJ2-2	once	NA	TRBV5-1	CASSLGGAEPGELFF	TGCGCCAGCAGCTTGGGGGGCGCTGAGCCCGGGGAGCTGTTTTTT
14	TRBJ1-6	NA	TRBD1	TRBV3-1/TRBV3-2	CASSRYTGDSPLHF	TGTGCCAGCAGCCGGTATACAGGGGATTCACCCCTCCACTTT
16	TRBJ2-3	NA	TRBD2	TRBV7-3	CASSPTSGQATDTQYF	TGTGCCAGCAGCCCGACTAGCGGGCAAGCCACAGATACGCAGTATTTT
13	TRBJ2-3	once	NA	TRBV24-1	CATSDRWGDTQYF	TGTGCCACCAGTGATAGGTGGGGCGATACGCAGTATTTT
13	TRBJ2-7	NA	TRBD2	TRBV6-1	CASSDGGAYEQYF	TGTGCCAGCAGTGATGGGGGGGCCTACGAGCAGTACTTC
14	TRBJ1-1	once	NA	TRBV9	CASRRLDGNTEAFF	TGTGCCAGCAGACGACTTGACGGGAACACTGAAGCTTTCTTT
16	TRBJ1-1	NA	TRBD1	TRBV5-4	CASSSSGTEMNTEAFF	TGTGCCAGCAGCTCATCCGGGACAGAAATGAACACTGAAGCTTTCTTT
18	TRBJ2-7	NA	TRBD2	TRBV25-1	CASSVGGAGGFISYEQYF	TGTGCCAGCAGCGTCGGGGGAGCGGGGGGGTTTATATCCTACGAGCAGTACTTC
14	TRBJ2-3	once	NA	TRBV27	CASSFSVSTDTQYF	TGTGCCAGCAGTTTTAGCGTCAGCACAGATACGCAGTATTTT
16	TRBJ2-2	few	TRBD1	TRBV6-4	CASRKVGTGATGELFF	TGTGCCAGCAGAAAGGTCGGGACAGGGGCCACCGGGGAGCTGTTTTTT
12	TRBJ1-4	NA	TRBD1	TRBV6-6	CASTATGEKLFF	TGTGCCAGCACGGCGACAGGGGAAAAACTGTTTTTT
20	TRBJ2-1	NA	TRBD1	TRBV29-1	CSVEGSYRDRGQGTYNEQFF	TGCAGCGTTGAGGGGAGCTATCGGGACAGGGGGCAGGGGACGTACAATGAGCAGTTCTTC
14	TRBJ2-7	once	TRBD1	TRBV28	CASSSPGTGNEQYF	TGTGCCAGCAGCTCTCCCGGGACAGGGAACGAGCAGTACTTC
13	TRBJ2-2	NA	NA	TRBV2	CASSEFRTGELFF	TGTGCCAGCAGTGAATTCCGCACCGGGGAGCTGTTTTTT
12	TRBJ2-7	NA	NA	TRBV7-2	CASSLVSVEQYF	TGTGCCAGCAGCTTAGTGAGTGTCGAGCAGTACTTC
15	TRBJ1-1	once	NA	TRBV5-1	CASSSGTGEDTEAFF	TGCGCCAGCAGCTCCGGGACGGGGGAGGACACTGAAGCTTTCTTT
14	TRBJ2-1	NA	TRBD1	TRBV7-9	CASGHGQGINEQFF	TGTGCCAGCGGCCACGGACAGGGGATCAATGAGCAGTTCTTC
12	TRBJ1-4	NA	NA	TRBV19	CASSLQGEKLFF	TGTGCCAGTAGTCTACAGGGTGAAAAACTGTTTTTT
15	TRBJ2-7	NA	TRBD1	TRBV28	CASSLPGQSSYEQYF	TGTGCCAGCAGTCTTCCGGGACAGAGCTCCTACGAGCAGTACTTC
14	TRBJ2-7	NA	TRBD1	TRBV6-5	CASSVEQGSYEQYF	TGTGCCAGCAGCGTAGAACAGGGGTCCTACGAGCAGTACTTC
13	TRBJ2-5	NA	NA	TRBV18	CASSPPGVETQYF	TGTGCCAGCTCACCGCCCGGGGTCGAGACCCAGTACTTC
17	TRBJ1-1	NA	NA	TRBV2	CASGTARGWVVNTEAFF	TGTGCCAGCGGAACAGCCCGGGGATGGGTGGTGAACACTGAAGCTTTCTTT
13	TRBJ1-5	NA	NA	TRBV7-9	CASSLEDSQPQHF	TGTGCCAGCAGCTTAGAGGACAGCCAGCCCCAGCATTTT
15	TRBJ2-7	once	TRBD1	TRBV24-1	CATSAGTGSSYEQYF	TGTGCCACCAGCGCCGGGACAGGGAGCTCCTACGAGCAGTACTTC
12	TRBJ1-1	NA	NA	TRBV6-6	CASSTGLGEAFF	TGTGCCAGCAGTACAGGGCTCGGTGAAGCTTTCTTT
15	TRBJ1-2	NA	TRBD1	TRBV6-1	CASSARDRGIYGYTF	TGTGCCAGCAGCGCCCGGGACAGGGGCATCTATGGCTACACCTTC
16	TRBJ2-7	NA	NA	TRBV28	CASSSHGGYWHYEQYF	TGTGCCAGCAGTTCCCACGGCGGGTATTGGCACTACGAGCAGTACTTC
15	TRBJ1-2	NA	NA	TRBV5-3	CARSSKGDLWAGYTF	TGTGCCAGAAGCTCGAAGGGGGACCTATGGGCTGGCTACACCTTC
14	TRBJ2-3	NA	NA	TRBV28	CASSFAQSTDTQYF	TGTGCCAGCAGTTTCGCACAGAGCACAGATACGCAGTATTTT